Described below is a single TCR beta chain sequence and its context. What it binds is unknown. Assay used: immunoSEQ multiplex PCR; TCRdb lists only in-frame clones, some missing. This table holds approximately 480,000 clones, around 88% found once. The data belong to a study of Ad26.COV2.S vaccination and SARS-CoV-2 variants. Study context: Administration of Ad26.COV2.S was intramuscular, either once or twice 56 days apart.

Study-level results: Similar non-spike TCR breadth was seen in vaccine and placebo recipients.

Treatment indicated: about 20 received Ad26.COV2.S at low or high dose, single or two shots; a few received placebo; per-sample allocation not given. Sampling was done on day 63 after the first vaccine or placebo injection. Expressing Wuhan-strain SARS-CoV-2 spike, an Ad26 vector served as the vaccine. The origin of this receptor is a person between 18 and 65 years old who received the Ad26.COV2.S COVID-19 vaccine or a placebo. Sequenced material: peripheral blood, taken in a trial of Ad26.COV2.S vaccine versus placebo.

CDR3 sequence reads: CASSMGGTEAFF. Written as DNA, the CDR3 is TGTGCCAGTAGTATGGGGGGCACTGAAGCTTTCTTT. The rearrangement uses TRBV19 and TRBJ1-1; D is perhaps TRBD1 (5 bases). Trimming took 3 bases from V and 4 from J, leaving 6 bases between them. The length of the CDR3 is 12 residues. Germline CDR1 is LNHDA and CDR2 is SQIVND (reference sequence).